A single sample is the source of the 19 T cell receptor beta chains below, sequenced in a study of response to subunit inactivated influenza vaccine. TCRdb redid the calling of the RT-PCR reads with MiXCR, one entry per CDR3 protein. Here the sample spans fewer than 200,000 distinct CDR3 sequences, about 10% being singletons. Here the sequenced sample was non-naive T cells sorted from PBMCs, taken on the day of vaccination. The receptors derive from a man aged 45 to 65 who received an inactivated influenza vaccine.

The rearrangement joins TRBV15 to TRBJ2-7; 12 bases match TRBD1. Germline CDR1 reads LNHNV; CDR2 reads YYDKDF (reference sequence). CDR3 length: 14 amino acids. V shed 3 bases, J shed 7 bases, and the junction held 4 bases outside the gene matches. CDR3 sequence: CATSSGTGGSEQYF. In DNA form, the CDR3 reads TGTGCCACCAGCAGCGGGACAGGGGGCTCGGAGCAGTACTTC.

This clonotype was seen a handful of times. The genes are TRBV28 and TRBJ2-1, with 9 nucleotides matching TRBD2. Germline V CDR1 and CDR2: MDHEN, SYDVKM. V lost 4 bases, J lost 7 bases, and 5 bases stayed unmatched. The CDR3 loop spans 14 amino acids. DNA for the CDR3: TGTGCCAGCAGTTGGGGACTAGCTCGAAATGAGCAGTTCTTC. This sequence encodes CASSWGLARNEQFF.

This clonotype was seen many times. The chain uses TRBV19 and TRBJ2-1; D not resolved. V lost 7 bases and J lost 6, with 19 bases in between. The CDR3 consists of 15 residues. Germline CDR1 reads LNHDA; CDR2 reads SQIVND (reference sequence). CDR3 in DNA: TGTGCCAGTAATCCCCCTGGGGTGTCATCCAATGAGCAGTTCTTC. Translation: CASNPPGVSSNEQFF.

The V and J genes are TRBV5-1 and TRBJ1-1; D is ambiguous. Germline CDR1 SGHRS, CDR2 YFSETQ. V lost 6 bases and J lost 2, with 11 bases in between. This CDR3 spans 13 amino acids. The CDR3 here is CASNRADNTEAFF. The CDR3 coding sequence is TGCGCCAGCAATCGGGCAGATAACACTGAAGCTTTCTTT. The entire variable domain, with the rest obtained from reference TRBV5-1 and TRBJ1-1, is as follows: KAGVTQTPRYLIKTRGQQVTLSCSPISGHRSVSWYQQTPGQGLQFLFEYFSETQRNKGNFPGRFSGRQFSNSRSEMNVSTLELGDSALYLCASNRADNTEAFFGQGTRLTVV.

This clonotype was detected many times. The rearrangement joins TRBV11-2 to TRBJ2-3, with 11 bases aligning to TRBD2. The V gene's germline CDR1 is SGHAT and CDR2 FQNNGV. This CDR3 has 17 residues. The V and J ends lost 1 base and 2 bases, in that order; junction bases with no gene match: 5. CDR3 nucleotide sequence: TGTGCCAGCAGCTTAGCTTTAGCGGGGGGGACCACAGATACGCAGTATTTT. It specifies CASSLALAGGTTDTQYF.

This clonotype was seen many times. This chain joins TRBV5-1 and TRBJ1-2; D is perhaps TRBD1 (6 bases). V was pared by 0 bases and J by 8 bases, with 17 bases between. Germline V gene sequence: CDR1 SGHRS, CDR2 YFSETQ. This CDR3 spans 15 amino acids. Here the CDR3 reads CASSLDPGATPGYTF. The CDR3, as DNA: TGCGCCAGCAGCTTGGATCCGGGGGCCACTCCCGGCTACACCTTC. Full variable domain (missing parts from reference TRBV5-1 and TRBJ1-2): KAGVTQTPRYLIKTRGQQVTLSCSPISGHRSVSWYQQTPGQGLQFLFEYFSETQRNKGNFPGRFSGRQFSNSRSEMNVSTLELGDSALYLCASSLDPGATPGYTFGSGTRLTVV.

In this sample, this clonotype turned up many times. The chain combines TRBV5-5 with TRBJ2-7; TRBD2 might be the D (5 bases). The CDR3 sequence is 16 residues long. Trimming took off 1 base at V and 1 base at J, with 15 bases between the two ends. Germline CDR1 is SGHKS and CDR2 is YYEKEE (reference sequence). The CDR3 DNA reads as TGTGCCAGCAGCTTGTCCGGACTCCCAACTTCCTACGAGCAGTACTTC. Encoded protein: CASSLSGLPTSYEQYF.

This clonotype was seen a handful of times. This chain uses TRBV5-1 with TRBJ2-2; D is unclear. The CDR3 runs to 15 residues. The V gene's germline CDR1 is SGHRS and CDR2 YFSETQ. V lost 0 bases, J lost 6 bases, and 12 bases lay in between. The CDR3 sequence is CASSLEPRAPGELFF. In DNA, the CDR3 is TGCGCCAGCAGCTTGGAACCCCGCGCTCCCGGGGAGCTGTTTTTT.

J is TRBJ2-3 and V is TRBV4-3; TRBD1 is a possible D gene (5 bases). Deletions cut 3 bases from V and 1 base from J, with 8 bases between. Germline values: CDR1 LGHNA, CDR2 YSLEER. The CDR3 spans 14 residues. CDR3 sequence (DNA): TGCGCCAGCAGCCAGGCAGGGCGCACAGATACGCAGTATTTT. Its protein is CASSQAGRTDTQYF.

This clonotype was seen a handful of times. This sequence joins TRBV4-1 and TRBJ1-6; D gene ambiguous. This CDR3 contains 13 residues. CDR1 is MGHRA, CDR2 YSYEKL, per germline. V lost 0 bases, J lost 7 bases, and 4 bases lay in between. The CDR3 loop reads CASSQDPNSPLHF. As DNA, the CDR3 is TGCGCCAGCAGCCAAGATCCCAATTCACCCCTCCACTTT.

The chain joins TRBV20-1 to TRBJ2-5, with D possibly matching TRBD1 (5 bases). Germline V gene data show CDR1 as DFQATT and CDR2 as SNEGSKA (reference sequence). The CDR3 loop spans 12 amino acids. With 7 bases removed from V and 4 bases from J, the gap between germline ends came to 13 bases. The CDR3 is CSVQGLGETQYF. DNA of the CDR3: TGCAGTGTCCAGGGCCTAGGAGAGACCCAGTACTTC.

This clonotype showed up many times. This chain joins TRBV12-3 or TRBV12-4 and TRBJ2-2; D gene unclear. V lost 3 bases, J lost 6 bases, and 8 bases lay in between. This CDR3 has 13 residues. The CDR3 region has the DNA TGTGCCAGCAGTTTTTTAGCCGCCGGGGAGCTGTTTTTT. Translating gives CASSFLAAGELFF.

This chain uses TRBV4-3 with TRBJ2-7; D might be TRBD1 or TRBD2, each matching 5 bases. Germline V gene lookup returns CDR1 LGHNA and CDR2 YSLEER. V lost 0 bases and J 5 bases, leaving 14 bases between the germline ends. There are 15 residues in the CDR3. The CDR3 region is CASSQEAGRVHEQYF. The DNA for the CDR3 is TGCGCCAGCAGCCAAGAAGCAGGGCGGGTCCACGAGCAGTACTTC.

This clonotype was counted a few times. J is TRBJ2-5 and V is TRBV20-1, with D tentatively TRBD2 (6 bases). Trimming cost V 5 bases and J 0 bases, with 16 bases left between them. CDR3 length: 15 residues. Germline CDR1 and CDR2: DFQATT and SNEGSKA (reference sequence). CDR3 amino acids: CSAPIPTSNQETQYF. The CDR3 nucleotides are TGCAGTGCTCCAATCCCCACTAGCAACCAAGAGACCCAGTACTTC.

This clonotype was picked up many times. The chain employs TRBV12-3 or TRBV12-4 and TRBJ1-5, with TRBD1 identical over 12 bases. The CDR3 has 16 residues. V gave up 5 bases and J gave up 3 bases; unmatched junction bases: 5. The CDR3 sequence: CASSTTGQGANQPQHF. CDR3 nucleotide sequence: TGTGCCAGCAGTACCACGGGACAGGGGGCCAATCAGCCCCAGCATTTT.

At least ten counts were recorded for this clonotype. This chain connects TRBV11-2 to TRBJ2-7; 9 positions match TRBD1. The CDR3 loop spans 15 amino acids. The germline gives CDR1 SGHAT, CDR2 FQNNGV. Losses at the gene ends were 4 bases for V and 5 bases for J; bases not matched to a gene: 9. CDR3 sequence reads: CASSSIRTGANEQYF. CDR3 nucleotide sequence: TGTGCCAGCAGCTCCATCAGGACAGGGGCAAACGAGCAGTACTTC.

The V and J genes are TRBV7-6 and TRBJ2-7, with D maybe TRBD1 (6 bases). This CDR3 has 16 residues. Germline CDR1 is SGHVS and CDR2 is FNYEAQ. The V gene lost 2 bases and the J gene lost 2 bases, with 16 bases spanning the gap. The CDR3 loop is CASSLQAGAQTYEQYF. CDR3 coding DNA: TGTGCCAGCAGCTTACAGGCAGGGGCTCAGACCTACGAGCAGTACTTC. Variable domain in full (rest from reference TRBV7-6 and TRBJ2-7): GAGVSQSPRYKVTKRGQDVALRCDPISGHVSLYWYRQALGQGPEFLTYFNYEAQQDKSGLPNDRFSAERPEGSISTLTIQRTEQRDSAMYRCASSLQAGAQTYEQYFGPGTRLTVT.

The genes are TRBV20-1 and TRBJ1-1; D unclear. The CDR3 sequence is 13 residues long. Trimming pared 2 bases from V and 8 bases from J, leaving 15 bases between. Germline CDR1 is DFQATT and CDR2 is SNEGSKA (reference sequence). For the CDR3, the DNA is TGCAGTGCTAGACAGAGTGCGGTCTTAGAAGCTTTCTTT. Residues: CSARQSAVLEAFF.

The table lists this clonotype with many counts. A read error may be the cause here, since a much bigger clone is one base away. The chain has TRBV7-2 and TRBJ2-3; D remains unclear. The CDR3 consists of 11 residues. The germline V gene encodes CDR1 SGHTA and CDR2 FQGNSA. Deletions cut 2 bases from V and 4 bases from J, with 1 base between. The DNA of the CDR3 is TGTGCCAGCAGCTTACCAGATACGCAGTATTTT. This sequence encodes CASSLPDTQYF.